The 16 T cell receptor beta chains reported below all come from one sample, sequenced in a study of CD8+CD57+ T cells in acquired aplastic anemia. Genomic DNA provided the template from which TCR beta VDJ and CDR3 profiles were obtained. TCRdb re-called the reads through MiXCR, storing one row per CDR3 protein. The table records approximately 380,000 distinct CDR3 sequences, 55% to 75% of them present only once. Specimen: sorted CD4+, CD8+, or CD8+CD57+ T cells (not recorded which) from PBMCs. The receptors were sampled from a human donor in good health, serving as a control.

This clonotype was recorded many times. Relative to the germline gene, one junction end is altered; a read error may explain this. The chain recombines TRBV11-2 with TRBJ2-1; 7 bases align to TRBD1. The germline V gene encodes CDR1 SGHAT and CDR2 FQNNGV. CDR3 length: 15 residues. In nucleotides, the CDR3 is TGTGCCAGCAGTTTAGGCAGGGGGTCCTACAATGAGCAGTTCTTC. Translation gives CASSLGRGSYNEQFF.

Only one count was recorded for this clonotype. This chain joins TRBV6-6 and TRBJ1-1; D is perhaps TRBD1 (6 bases). Trimming stripped 0 bases from V and 6 bases from J, with 11 bases between. CDR1 and CDR2 (germline): MNHNY, SVGAGI (reference sequence). The CDR3 consists of 14 residues. In DNA form, the CDR3 reads TGTGCCAGCAGTTACTCGCAGGGGAGGTCTGAAGCTTTCTTT. Residues: CASSYSQGRSEAFF.

At least ten counts were recorded for this clonotype. V gene TRBV4-3 combines with J gene TRBJ2-1, with TRBD1 matching 7 bases. The junction had 5 bases not matched to a gene; V was cut back by 1 base and J by 2 bases. The CDR3 spans 16 residues. Germline CDR1 and CDR2: LGHNA and YSLEER. CDR3: CASSQAVGQPYNEQFF. The CDR3 coding sequence is TGCGCCAGCAGCCAAGCTGTGGGACAGCCCTACAATGAGCAGTTCTTC.

This clonotype has ten or more counts. The chain uses TRBV11-3 and TRBJ1-3; D is perhaps TRBD1 (6 bases). The V gene's germline CDR1 is SGHNT and CDR2 YENEEA. With 3 bases removed from V and 4 bases from J, the gap between germline ends came to 13 bases. The CDR3 runs 15 residues. The CDR3 region is CASSFRGSGGNTIYF. CDR3 nucleotides: TGTGCCAGCAGCTTCAGGGGTTCAGGAGGAAACACCATATATTTT.

This clonotype was counted many times. The J gene is TRBJ2-3, the V gene TRBV30; D is unclear. The V gene's germline CDR1 is GTSNPN and CDR2 SVGIG (reference sequence). The ends were cut back, 1 base at V and 4 bases at J, with 9 bases in the middle. CDR3 length: 13 residues. The CDR3 region has the DNA TGTGCCTGGAGTGGATGGGGATCAGATACGCAGTATTTT. Translation: CAWSGWGSDTQYF. The full variable domain, rest sourced from reference TRBV30 and TRBJ2-3, is SQTIHQWPATLVQPVGSPLSLECTVEGTSNPNLYWYRQAAGRGLQLLFYSVGIGQISSEVPQNLSASRPQDRQFILSSKKLLLSDSGFYLCAWSGWGSDTQYFGPGTRLTVL.

The CDR3 DNA sequence: TGCGCCAGCAGCTTGACGGACGGAACCAACTATGGCTACACCTTC. Its protein is CASSLTDGTNYGYTF. This rearrangement joins TRBV5-1 to TRBJ1-2; D is undetermined. This CDR3 is built from 15 residues. The V gene's germline CDR1 is SGHRS and CDR2 YFSETQ. V gave up 1 base and J gave up 2 bases, with 12 bases separating them.

The genes are TRBV2 and TRBJ2-7; D is undetermined. CDR3 size: 13 residues. Germline assignment: CDR1 SNHLY and CDR2 FYNNEI. The V end was cut by 8 bases, the J end by 3 bases, with 14 bases between. CDR3 loop: CASLASGVYEQYF. The CDR3 DNA is TGTGCCAGCTTAGCCTCGGGTGTCTACGAGCAGTACTTC.

About this clonotype itself: A junction boundary mismatches the germline segment, possibly from a read error. This CDR3 reads CASSPRMLFYYEHYF. The DNA for the CDR3 is TGTGCCAGCAGCCCCCGCATGTTATTCTACTACGAGCACTACTTC. The V and J genes are TRBV7-6 and TRBJ2-7; no firm D call. This CDR3 is 15 amino acids long. Looked up from germline, CDR1 is SGHVS and CDR2 is FNYEAQ.

The chain carries TRBV24-1 and TRBJ1-5; no definite D call. The DNA end lines up better with TRBJ1-4; the J call may be wrong. The germline gives CDR1 KGHDR, CDR2 SFDVKD. The CDR3 totals 15 residues. This CDR3 reads CATSAETKNQSTLFF. The CDR3, as DNA: TGTGCCACCAGTGCTGAGACCAAGAATCAATCAACACTGTTTTTT.

Worth noting for this clonotype: It is likely a read error, because the conserved phenylalanine at the end of the CDR3 is missing. CDR3 nucleotides: TGTGCCAGCGGCTCTGATTGGACCAATGGCTACACCTCC. Residues: CASGSDWTNGYTS. The rearrangement uses TRBV7-2 and TRBJ1-2; the D is unclear. The germline V and J ends were trimmed by 8 bases and 6 bases, with 16 bases remaining between them. Germline values: CDR1 SGHTA, CDR2 FQGNSA. The CDR3 has 13 amino acids.

Concerning this clonotype itself: One end of the junction fails to match germline, which may point to a read error. This chain uses TRBV9 with TRBJ1-1, with D possibly being TRBD1 (6 bases). The germline gives CDR1 SGDLS, CDR2 YYNGEE. The CDR3 extends over 12 amino acids. The CDR3 bases are TGTGCCAGCAGTGCGGACAGCCCTCGGGCTTACTTT. Protein sequence: CASSADSPRAYF.

With regard to this clonotype: This clone may be a read error of a much larger clone one base away. The V call is TRBV5-4, the J call TRBJ1-2; D gene ambiguous. This CDR3 has 15 amino acids. The V end lost 0 bases, the J end lost 0 bases, and 9 bases lay between the germline ends. Germline V lookup: CDR1 SGHNT, CDR2 YYREEE (reference sequence). The CDR3 DNA is TGTGCCAGCAGCTTGGTCAGGCGGACTAACTATGGCTACACCTTC. Protein sequence: CASSLVRRTNYGYTF.

On this clonotype itself: The CDR3 does not close with the conserved phenylalanine or tryptophan, likely indicating a read error. The limits of the CDR3 on the DNA are not certain, so only TCRdb's listed CDR3 is given. The genes are TRBV19 and TRBJ1-2. Germline CDR1 is LNHDA and CDR2 is SQIVND (reference sequence). Both ends counted, the CDR3 spans 14 residues. CDR3: CATTDGDSNYGNTI.

The chain links TRBV7-2 to TRBJ1-6; D unresolved. V dropped 3 bases and J dropped 10 bases, with 13 bases sitting between them. In germline, CDR1 is SGHTA, CDR2 FQGNSA. CDR3 length: 14 residues. DNA of the CDR3: TGTGCCAGCAGCTTTTCGGTTGCCCAATCACCCCTCCACTTT. Translation: CASSFSVAQSPLHF. Together with reference TRBV7-2 and TRBJ1-6, the CDR3 gives the full variable domain: GAGVSQSPSNKVTEKGKDVELRCDPISGHTALYWYRQSLGQGLEFLIYFQGNSAPDKSGLPSDRFSAERTGGSVSTLTIQRTQQEDSAVYLCASSFSVAQSPLHFGNGTRLTVT.

The chain is built from TRBV19 and TRBJ2-3, with 10 bases that match TRBD2. CDR3 length equals 18 residues. The germline gives CDR1 LNHDA, CDR2 SQIVND (reference sequence). The ends lost 8 bases at V and 3 bases at J; junction bases unmatched: 17. CDR3 protein: CASGTLSGGSYSTDTQYF. The CDR3 DNA sequence: TGTGCCAGTGGGACCCTTAGCGGGGGGTCCTATAGTACAGATACGCAGTATTTT.

This sequence joins TRBV19 and TRBJ2-7; TRBD2 might be the D (6 bases). Germline-derived CDR1 and CDR2 are LNHDA and SQIVND (reference sequence). The CDR3 consists of 12 residues. Trimming took off 5 bases at V and 6 bases at J, with 11 bases between the two ends. The DNA for the CDR3 is TGTGCCAGTAGTCTCCGGCGGGGCGAGCAGTACTTC. Translated, it gives CASSLRRGEQYF.